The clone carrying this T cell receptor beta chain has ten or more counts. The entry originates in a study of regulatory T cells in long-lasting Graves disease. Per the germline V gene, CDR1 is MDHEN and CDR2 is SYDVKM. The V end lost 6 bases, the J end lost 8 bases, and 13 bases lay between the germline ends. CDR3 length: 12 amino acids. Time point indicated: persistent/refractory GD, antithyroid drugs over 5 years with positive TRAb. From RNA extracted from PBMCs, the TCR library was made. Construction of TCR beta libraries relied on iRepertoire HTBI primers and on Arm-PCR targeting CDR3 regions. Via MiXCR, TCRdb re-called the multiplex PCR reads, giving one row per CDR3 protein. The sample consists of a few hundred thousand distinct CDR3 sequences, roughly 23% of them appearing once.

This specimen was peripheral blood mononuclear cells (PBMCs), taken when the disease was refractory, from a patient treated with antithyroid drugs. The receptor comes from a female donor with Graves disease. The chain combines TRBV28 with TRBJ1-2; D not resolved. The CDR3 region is CASSPPVSGYTF. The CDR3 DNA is TGTGCCAGCAGCCCCCCGGTTTCCGGCTACACCTTC.